What follows describes a single T cell receptor (beta chain). The ends were cut back, 2 bases at V and 3 bases at J, with 12 bases in the middle. The germline CDR1 and CDR2 sequences are SGHRS and YFSETQ. The length of the CDR3 is 14 residues. This sample was taken from a study of technical replicates of blood from several donors. Assay used: immunoSEQ multiplex PCR; TCRdb lists only in-frame clones, some missing. Seen here are tens of thousands of clones, 93% observed once, and the top ten hold 0.2% to 0.25%. The J gene is TRBJ2-7, the V gene TRBV5-1; no clear D. This TCR came from a human donor in good health. Sequencing was done on a sample of T cells isolated from PBMCs. CDR3 sequence: CASSFVETRYEQYF. The DNA for the CDR3 is TGCGCCAGCAGCTTCGTCGAAACGCGCTACGAGCAGTACTTC. Using reference TRBV5-1 and TRBJ2-7 for the parts outside the CDR3, the full variable domain is KAGVTQTPRYLIKTRGQQVTLSCSPISGHRSVSWYQQTPGQGLQFLFEYFSETQRNKGNFPGRFSGRQFSNSRSEMNVSTLELGDSALYLCASSFVETRYEQYFGPGTRLTVT.